The 11 T cell receptor beta chains reported below all come from one sample, sequenced in a study of CXCR3-negative and CXCR3-positive naive CD8 T cells. UMI-labeled 5' RACE yielded the TRB cDNA libraries. For each CDR3 protein, TCRdb gives one entry from its re-call of the 5' RACE reads, without DNA. The table lists over 20,000 distinct CDR3 sequences. Sequenced: naive CXCR3- CD8+ T cells from blood. This sample's subset: CD45RO-CCR7+CD27+CD95- naive CD8+ T cells lacking CXCR3 (TNR3-). These receptors originate from a human donor in good health. Some clones in this sample may be carry-over from other donors' samples.

The V call is TRBV6-2 or TRBV6-3, the J call TRBJ2-1; TCRdb's D call, TRBD2, is unchecked because there is no DNA. The germline CDR1 and CDR2 sequences are MNHEY and SVGEGT. The CDR3 contains 13 residues. CDR3 loop: CASSGLAGNEQFF.

This rearrangement joins TRBV20-1 to TRBJ2-3; lacking DNA, the TRBD2 call made by TCRdb goes unchecked. Germline V gene lookup returns CDR1 DFQATT and CDR2 SNEGSKA (reference sequence). The CDR3 covers 17 residues. CDR3 protein: CSAPPSGTAPSTDTQYF.

The chain couples TRBV14 to TRBJ2-5; TCRdb lists TRBD2, though no DNA is available to test this call. The CDR3 loop spans 16 amino acids. CDR1 is SGHDN, CDR2 FVKESK, per germline. The CDR3 here is CASSQALAGGPETQYF.

The chain links TRBV6-6 to TRBJ1-1. The CDR3 loop spans 17 amino acids. Germline lookup yields CDR1 MNHNY and CDR2 SVGAGI (reference sequence). The CDR3: CASSPRVPALLNTEAFF.

V gene TRBV19 combines with J gene TRBJ2-5. Looked up from germline, CDR1 is LNHDA and CDR2 is SQIVND (reference sequence). The CDR3 is 11 amino acids. The CDR3: CASSNAETQYF. The full variable domain, rest sourced from reference TRBV19 and TRBJ2-5, is DGGITQSPKYLFRKEGQNVTLSCEQNLNHDAMYWYRQDPGQGLRLIYYSQIVNDFQKGDIAEGYSVSREKKESFPLTVTSAQKNPTAFYLCASSNAETQYFGPGTRLLVL.

The J gene is TRBJ1-1, the V gene TRBV5-1; checking the TCRdb D call of TRBD1 is not possible without DNA. Germline V gene data show CDR1 as SGHRS and CDR2 as YFSETQ. This CDR3 comprises 15 residues. CDR3 loop: CASSPGDRGDTEAFF.

The V call is TRBV29-1, the J call TRBJ2-4; TCRdb gives TRBD2 as the D gene, but with no DNA this cannot be confirmed. The CDR3 spans 13 residues. Germline V gene sequence: CDR1 SQVTM, CDR2 ANQGSEA. The CDR3 loop reads CSASGALDGIQYF.

The rearrangement links TRBV10-3 to TRBJ2-3; the TRBD1 assignment by TCRdb is unverifiable without DNA. CDR1 ENHRY and CDR2 SYGVKD come from the germline V gene. This CDR3 has 14 residues. CDR3 residues: CAMTTGDRTDTQYF.

The rearrangement joins TRBV6-1 to TRBJ2-5; checking the TCRdb D call of TRBD2 is not possible without DNA. The CDR3 is 15 residues long. Germline assignment: CDR1 MNHNS and CDR2 SASEGT. The CDR3 here is CASSLTTSGQETQYF.

V usage is TRBV4-3 and J usage is TRBJ2-1; TCRdb returns TRBD2, unconfirmable since there is no DNA. This CDR3 region has 12 residues. CDR1 LGHNA and CDR2 YSLEER come from the germline V gene. CDR3 loop: CASSQGRNEQFF.

This chain uses TRBV7-3 with TRBJ2-2; TCRdb returns TRBD1, unconfirmable since there is no DNA. Germline V gene data show CDR1 as SGHTA and CDR2 as FQGTGA. The CDR3 covers 14 residues. The CDR3 protein is CASSLGQLTGELFF.